The 27 T cell receptor beta chains listed next were all sequenced from one sample in a study of T cell repertoires in cytomegalovirus infection (dated by TCRdb to the late 2010s). According to the study, the label for this sample's treatment or condition signals: in vitro stimulation with specific CMV peptide epitopes to enrich CMV-specific T cells. TCRdb records Illumina HiSeq 1500 as the sequencer. Clones were called with MiXCR by TCRdb after fastp trimmed the public reads at Q25, and only in-frame beta chains were retained. Records with the same CDR3 protein are collapsed into one entry carrying the most frequent genes and DNA. The sample yields about 770,000 distinct CDR3 sequences; 25% to 30% were counted once. The biggest ten clones account for 13% of the sample. No antigens are known for them. The specimen was cultured CD8+ T cells from PBMCs, collected from culture after CMV antigen stimulation. Receptor source: a human donor in good health (CMV status not recorded). Some clones in this sample may be carry-over from other donors' samples.

This clonotype was counted only a few times. The genes are TRBV6-5 and TRBJ2-1; 8 nucleotides line up with TRBD1. The CDR3 length is 16 residues. The ends lost 2 bases at V and 2 bases at J; junction bases unmatched: 5. CDR1 and CDR2 from the germline V gene are MNHEY and SVGAGI. This CDR3 is CASSYGETGAYNEQFF. The CDR3 nucleotides are TGTGCCAGCAGTTACGGGGAGACAGGGGCCTACAATGAGCAGTTCTTC.

The chain employs TRBV7-2 and TRBJ1-1; TRBD1 agrees at 9 bases. Per germline, CDR1 SGHTA and CDR2 FQGNSA. This CDR3 comprises 16 residues. V was pared by 3 bases and J by 5 bases, with 10 bases of the junction left unmatched. The CDR3: CASSFRTGAGVTEAFF. DNA for the CDR3: TGTGCCAGCAGCTTCCGGACAGGGGCGGGAGTTACTGAAGCTTTCTTT.

This clonotype was recorded a few times. The CDR3 loop is CASKPGGTLVLSYEQYV. CDR3 sequence (DNA): TGTGCCAGCAAGCCAGGGGGTACCCTAGTTTTAAGCTACGAGCAGTACGTC. This chain links TRBV14 with TRBJ2-7, with 7 bases lining up with TRBD1. CDR3 length: 17 residues. CDR1 and CDR2 (germline): SGHDN, FVKESK. Losses at the gene ends were 7 bases for V and 3 bases for J; bases not matched to a gene: 18.

This clonotype has a handful of counts. V gene TRBV7-9 combines with J gene TRBJ2-1, with D unclear. Germline V gene data show CDR1 as SEHNR and CDR2 as FQNEAQ (reference sequence). There are 14 residues in the CDR3. The V and J ends lost 5 bases and 0 bases respectively, with 8 bases between them. This CDR3 reads CASSTPSSYNEQFF. The CDR3 bases are TGTGCCAGCAGCACTCCCTCCTCCTACAATGAGCAGTTCTTC.

V gene TRBV19 combines with J gene TRBJ1-5; D unresolved. V lost 8 bases to trimming and J lost 0 bases, with 14 bases between them. Germline loops: CDR1 LNHDA, CDR2 SQIVND (reference sequence). This CDR3 has 15 amino acids. CDR3 region: CASVSADYSNQPQHF. The CDR3 DNA reads TGTGCCAGTGTAAGTGCGGATTATAGCAATCAGCCCCAGCATTTT.

This clonotype was observed a handful of times. The chain couples TRBV20-1 to TRBJ2-3, with TRBD2 matching 11 bases. The CDR3 extends over 15 amino acids. Per the germline V gene, CDR1 is DFQATT and CDR2 is SNEGSKA (reference sequence). The V and J ends lost 5 bases and 4 bases, in that order; junction bases with no gene match: 8. CDR3 sequence: CSAPDTSGGPDTQYF. CDR3 in DNA: TGCAGTGCTCCTGACACTAGCGGGGGACCAGATACGCAGTATTTT.

This chain joins TRBV19 and TRBJ2-3; D is unclear. Germline CDR1 reads LNHDA; CDR2 reads SQIVND (reference sequence). The CDR3 covers 14 residues. V was pared by 5 bases and J by 6 bases, with 15 bases between. CDR3 in DNA: TGTGCCAGTAGTGAGGATATCCTTGTTGATACGCAGTATTTT. Residues: CASSEDILVDTQYF.

This clonotype was recorded at least ten times. The V call is TRBV7-2, the J call TRBJ2-3, with 7 bases matching TRBD2. The CDR3 sequence is 17 residues long. Germline V lookup: CDR1 SGHTA, CDR2 FQGNSA. V lost 1 base and J lost 1; bases outside the gene matches: 8. DNA of the CDR3: TGTGCCAGCAGCTTAGATTGGGCGGGGGTGGGCACAGATACGCAGTATTTT. As protein: CASSLDWAGVGTDTQYF.

This clonotype came up a few times. This chain uses TRBV4-3 with TRBJ2-1, with D maybe TRBD2 (6 bases). The V end lost 0 bases, the J end lost 9 bases, and 15 bases lay between the germline ends. The CDR3 sequence is 15 residues long. Germline CDR1 and CDR2: LGHNA and YSLEER. In DNA form, the CDR3 reads TGCGCCAGCAGCCAAGAAGCCGCCCTAGCGAGTGAGCAGTTCTTC. Residues: CASSQEAALASEQFF.

On this clonotype itself: A much larger clone lies one base from this, so it may be a read error. This chain joins TRBV7-6 and TRBJ2-7, with TRBD1 as a possible D gene (6 bases). CDR1 is SGHVS, CDR2 FNYEAQ, per germline. CDR3 length equals 14 residues. V was pared by 5 bases and J by 6 bases, with 17 bases between. The CDR3 DNA reads as TGTGCCAGCAGCCATCGACAGGAGTTTGGCGAGCAGTACTTC. Protein product: CASSHRQEFGEQYF.

This clonotype was counted a few times. The chain couples TRBV12-3 or TRBV12-4 to TRBJ2-1; TRBD1 matches 10 bases. The CDR3 length is 16 residues. The junction had 12 bases not matched to a gene; V was cut back by 5 bases and J by 8 bases. The CDR3 spells CASSPGTGVDVDEQFF. In DNA form, the CDR3 reads TGTGCCAGCAGTCCCGGGACAGGGGTTGATGTGGATGAGCAGTTCTTC.

This clonotype was counted ten times or more. The chain has TRBV7-2 and TRBJ2-5; D is unclear. Trimming stripped 3 bases from V and 3 bases from J, with 14 bases between. The CDR3 spans 15 residues. The germline V gene has CDR1 SGHTA and CDR2 FQGNSA. In nucleotides, the CDR3 is TGTGCCAGCAGCTTTTTACATCGGATAGAAGAGACCCAGTACTTC. Translation gives CASSFLHRIEETQYF. The full variable domain, its missing parts supplied by reference TRBV7-2 and TRBJ2-5, is GAGVSQSPSNKVTEKGKDVELRCDPISGHTALYWYRQSLGQGLEFLIYFQGNSAPDKSGLPSDRFSAERTGGSVSTLTIQRTQQEDSAVYLCASSFLHRIEETQYFGPGTRLLVL.

This clonotype was counted ten times or more. In nucleotides, the CDR3 is TGTGCCAGCAGCTCCACAGGGAAGAACACTGAAGCTTTCTTT. Translation: CASSSTGKNTEAFF. The chain recombines TRBV7-6 with TRBJ1-1, with D possibly being TRBD1 (6 bases). The CDR3 extends over 14 amino acids. V dropped 4 bases and J dropped 1 base, with 10 bases sitting between them. CDR1 is SGHVS and CDR2 is FNYEAQ in the germline V gene.

Regarding this clonotype: Germline and junction disagree at one end, which may indicate a read error. This chain links TRBV27 with TRBJ2-6, with TRBD2 as a possible D gene (6 bases). The length of the CDR3 is 17 residues. Germline lookup yields CDR1 MNHEY and CDR2 SMNVEV (reference sequence). As DNA, the CDR3 is TGTGCCAGCAGTTTGCATGACATAATCGGGGGAGCCAACGTCCCGACTTTC. Its translation is CASSLHDIIGGANVPTF.

This clonotype is a singleton in its sample. J is TRBJ1-1 and V is TRBV28; D is perhaps TRBD1 (5 bases). In germline, CDR1 is MDHEN, CDR2 SYDVKM. The ends were cut back, 1 base at V and 6 bases at J, with 12 bases in the middle. This CDR3 comprises 14 residues. DNA of the CDR3: TGTGCCAGCAGTTTATTCAGGGAGGTCCCTGAAGCTTTCTTT. It yields the protein CASSLFREVPEAFF.

The rearrangement links TRBV7-9 to TRBJ2-2; TRBD2 is a possible D gene (6 bases). The germline V gene encodes CDR1 SEHNR and CDR2 FQNEAQ (reference sequence). V lost 0 bases and J 4 bases, leaving 12 bases between the germline ends. The CDR3 runs 16 residues. The DNA for the CDR3 is TGTGCCAGCAGCTTAGCAATTCGCGGGATCACCGGGGAGCTGTTTTTT. Translated, it gives CASSLAIRGITGELFF.

This clonotype turned up a few times. This chain joins TRBV4-2 and TRBJ2-3; TRBD2 agrees at 11 bases. Germline V gene lookup returns CDR1 LGHNA and CDR2 YNFKEQ. The CDR3 consists of 16 residues. J gave up 4 bases and V 0 bases, and 3 bases lay outside the gene matches. The CDR3 protein is CASSQEGSGGADTQYF. The CDR3 nucleotides are TGTGCCAGCAGCCAAGAAGGTAGCGGGGGGGCAGATACGCAGTATTTT.

This clonotype was detected ten times or more. The rearrangement links TRBV7-2 to TRBJ1-5, with 8 nucleotides matching TRBD1. The junction had 6 bases not matched to a gene; V was cut back by 10 bases and J by 4 bases. CDR1 SGHTA and CDR2 FQGNSA come from the germline V gene. This CDR3 is 13 amino acids long. CDR3 in amino acids: CATGQGLNQPQHF. CDR3 nucleotides: TGTGCCACCGGACAGGGTTTGAATCAGCCCCAGCATTTT.

The chain combines TRBV20-1 with TRBJ2-1; the D gene could be TRBD1 or TRBD2 (6 bases each). The germline V and J ends were trimmed by 5 bases and 6 bases, with 20 bases remaining between them. Germline CDR1 DFQATT, CDR2 SNEGSKA (reference sequence). This CDR3 contains 15 residues. CDR3 DNA: TGCAGTGCTCCACCAAGGGGGGCGCCCGTCAATGAGCAGTTCTTC. Translation: CSAPPRGAPVNEQFF.

The chain recombines TRBV9 with TRBJ2-5, with 9 bases identical to TRBD2. Germline assignment: CDR1 SGDLS and CDR2 YYNGEE. The CDR3 runs to 15 residues. The V and J ends lost 2 bases and 5 bases, in that order; junction bases with no gene match: 7. CDR3 in amino acids: CASSVEAGGRETQYF. CDR3 coding DNA: TGTGCCAGCAGCGTGGAGGCGGGGGGGAGGGAGACCCAGTACTTC.

The chain links TRBV6-1 to TRBJ2-5, with D unclear. Trimming left V 8 bases short and J 3 bases short, with 7 bases between. CDR3 length: 11 amino acids. From germline, CDR1 is MNHNS and CDR2 SASEGT. The CDR3 nucleotides are TGTGCCAGCGGCAATAAAGAGACCCAGTACTTC. Its translation: CASGNKETQYF.

The chain combines TRBV6-1 with TRBJ2-7, with TRBD2 identical over 12 bases. V trimming: 1 base; J trimming: 2 bases; junction bases outside the gene matches: 3. The CDR3 is 16 amino acids. Per germline, CDR1 MNHNS and CDR2 SASEGT. The CDR3 here is CASSEEGLAGTYEQYF. The CDR3, as DNA: TGTGCCAGCAGTGAAGAAGGACTAGCGGGGACCTACGAGCAGTACTTC.

The V call is TRBV18, the J call TRBJ1-1, with D possibly TRBD1 on 6 matching bases. The CDR3 is made up of 15 amino acids. The germline V gene has CDR1 KGHSH and CDR2 LQKENI. Trimming removed 6 bases at V and 4 bases at J, with 18 bases between. Here the CDR3 reads CASSPTGNGGTEAFF. CDR3 sequence (DNA): TGTGCCAGCTCCCCTACAGGGAACGGGGGCACTGAAGCTTTCTTT.

The V call is TRBV6-6, the J call TRBJ2-5; perhaps D is TRBD1 or TRBD2 (5 bases each). Trimming left V 7 bases short and J 5 bases short, with 20 bases between. The CDR3 runs 15 residues. Per germline, CDR1 MNHNY and CDR2 SVGAGI (reference sequence). The chain's CDR3 is CASILRDGGDETQYF. Here the CDR3 DNA reads TGTGCCAGCATTCTTAGGGACGGTGGTGACGAGACCCAGTACTTC.

This chain joins TRBV27 and TRBJ2-5; unclear D gene. The CDR3 extends over 14 amino acids. The V gene lost 2 bases and the J gene lost 2 bases, with 9 bases spanning the gap. Looked up from germline, CDR1 is MNHEY and CDR2 is SMNVEV (reference sequence). CDR3: CASSLGALQETQYF. As DNA, the CDR3 is TGTGCCAGCAGTTTAGGAGCTTTGCAAGAGACCCAGTACTTC.

The J gene is TRBJ2-2, the V gene TRBV27; D ambiguous. The CDR3 length is 14 residues. The germline CDR1 and CDR2 sequences are MNHEY and SMNVEV (reference sequence). The V end lost 3 bases, the J end lost 5 bases, and 10 bases lay between the germline ends. The CDR3 DNA reads TGTGCCAGCAGTTTGGCTAGTCATACCGGGGAGCTGTTTTTT. Its protein product is CASSLASHTGELFF.

This chain connects TRBV7-6 to TRBJ2-7; no definite D call. Germline V gene data show CDR1 as SGHVS and CDR2 as FNYEAQ. Trimming left V 3 bases short and J 0 bases short, with 18 bases between. The CDR3 is 17 residues long. Here the CDR3 reads CASSFLGLRSYSYEQYF. CDR3 coding DNA: TGTGCCAGCAGCTTTTTAGGCCTTAGGTCCTACTCCTACGAGCAGTACTTC.